Listed here is a single T cell receptor beta chain. Its specificity is not known. The data belong to a study of T-cell reconstitution after alpha-beta-depleted transplantation in children. Per germline, CDR1 KGHDR and CDR2 SFDVKD. J was trimmed by 6 bases and V by 2 bases; bases with no gene match: 13. The CDR3 covers 17 residues. For TCRbeta, the library was prepared with unique molecular identifiers. TCRdb passed the PCR reads through MiXCR, listing each CDR3 protein once. The repertoire consists of about 74,000 distinct CDR3 sequences, with less than 15% occurring once and the leading ten covering 27%. Study results and limitations: Newly produced T cells mostly accounted for T-cell counts and diversity one year post-transplant. Reportedly, roughly two months post-transplant, alpha-beta T cells arose from several hundred expanded graft clones. After transplant, high TCRbeta diversity at day 60 in some patients arose from surviving recipient T cells and thymic progenitors.

V usage is TRBV24-1 and J usage is TRBJ2-7; the match to TRBD1 covers 9 bases. The source material was PBMCs, mostly from graft donor cells, sampled 180 days after TCRalphabeta/CD19-depleted stem cell transplant. The source is a male patient aged 2 to 10 who had a stem cell transplant for acute lymphoblastic leukemia, so the T cells may come from the graft donor. The CDR3 loop is CATSDSGQGQRSGEQYF. The CDR3 nucleotides read TGTGCCACCAGTGATTCTGGACAGGGGCAGAGGTCTGGCGAGCAGTACTTC.